These T cell receptor beta chains were read from a single sample in a study of metastatic and nonmetastatic thyroid tumors. TCRdb called clones again from the PCR reads with MiXCR. The table lists fewer than 20,000 clones, 29% of them singletons, with around 27% in the top ten. Sequencing was performed on tumor tissue. These receptors all stem from a male donor with papillary thyroid cancer or a benign thyroid nodule (not recorded which). Some clones in this sample may be carry-over from other donors' samples. The CDR3 runs from the conserved cysteine through the conserved F or W. A D gene is named only where the DNA matches it firmly. The listing skips clone size in some rows; elsewhere it reads once, few, many or a size class.

>-|TRBV6-5|TRBJ2-2|-
TGTGCCAGCAGTTACTCTTTTGGGTCCTTCACCGGGGAGCTGTTTTTT
CASSYSFGSFTGELFF
>-|TRBV20-1|TRBJ2-3|-
TGCAGTGCTCCGGGACTCGATGGCACAGATACGCAGTATTTT
CSAPGLDGTDTQYF
>medium-sized|TRBV6-1|TRBJ1-2|TRBD1
TGTGCCAGCAACCTTAGTCCCGGGACAGGGGAGGGCTACACCTTC
CASNLSPGTGEGYTF
>-|TRBV11-2|TRBJ2-1|TRBD2
TGTGCCACCAGCTCTACTGGGGGGAGGGCCGGGGAGCAGTTCTTC
CATSSTGGRAGEQFF
>once|TRBV11-2|TRBJ2-1|-
TGTGCCAGCAGCCGCGCTAGCGTGAGCGTATATGATCAGTTCTTC
CASSRASVSVYDQFF
>-|TRBV2|TRBJ2-3|TRBD2
TGTTCCAGCGGAGGACGTCTAGCGGGGGGGCAATATACGCAGTATTTT
CSSGGRLAGGQYTQYF
>few|TRBV6-1|TRBJ2-7|-
TGTGCCCGCAGTCACGACGAAACCTACGAGCAGTACTTC
CARSHDETYEQYF
>-|TRBV6-5|TRBJ2-7|-
TGTGCCAGCAGTTCCGAATTTAGGACAGCCTACGAGCAGTACTTC
CASSSEFRTAYEQYF
>-|TRBV5-4|TRBJ1-1|-
TGTGCCAGCAGATACGGGAGCACTGAAGCTTTCTTT
CASRYGSTEAFF
>-|TRBV6-1|TRBJ1-6|-
TGTGCCAGCACCGTATCGGGACTAACTACCTCACCCCTCCACTTT
CASTVSGLTTSPLHF
>few|TRBV29-1|TRBJ1-2|-
TGCAGCGGGGGAGAAGGAGGCTATGGCTACACCTTC
CSGGEGGYGYTF
>few|TRBV20-1|TRBJ1-1|TRBD1
TGCAGTGCTAGAGCCCACCAGGGGGCGCGAACTGAAGCTTTCTTT
CSARAHQGARTEAFF
>-|TRBV27|TRBJ2-7|TRBD1
TGTGCCAGCAGCCCATTTGGGGACAGCTTCAGTTCATACGAGCAGTACTTC
CASSPFGDSFSSYEQYF
>many|TRBV12-3/TRBV12-4|TRBJ1-6|TRBD1
TGTGCCAGCAGTCCCGGGACAGCCGCCGGTTCACCCCTCCACTTT
CASSPGTAAGSPLHF
>few|TRBV9|TRBJ1-2|TRBD1
TGTGCCAGCAGCGTGGACAGGACCCATGGCTACACCTTC
CASSVDRTHGYTF
>many|TRBV19|TRBJ1-1|TRBD1
TGTGCCAGTAGTAATAGGGGGCGGAACACTGAAGCTTTCTTT
CASSNRGRNTEAFF
>-|TRBV6-5|TRBJ2-1|-
TGTGCCAGCAGTTACTCGCGACAGAAGCAGTTCTTC
CASSYSRQKQFF
>once|TRBV27|TRBJ2-1|-
TGTGCCAGCAGTCTTGGGGGGTTTGGTTTGCAGTTGTTC
CASSLGGFGLQLF
>-|TRBV7-2|TRBJ1-3|TRBD1
TGTGCCAGCAGCTTAGGACCACAGGGGGGAAACACCACATATTTT
CASSLGPQGGNTTYF
>-|TRBV2|TRBJ2-1|TRBD1
TGTGCCAGCGCCGCCGGCCCAGGGGGCTTGGAGAGCCAGTTCTTC
CASAAGPGGLESQFF
>-|TRBV6-1|TRBJ2-7|TRBD1
TGTGCCAGCAGTTTGACAGGGGGGTTCTACGAGCAGTACTTC
CASSLTGGFYEQYF
>-|TRBV12-3/TRBV12-4|TRBJ2-7|TRBD2
TGTGCCAGCGGATCGGCGGGAGGCTACGAGCAGTACTTC
CASGSAGGYEQYF
>-|TRBV19|TRBJ2-1|-
TGTGCCTCACTTTCGGGCGGGACGGCTGGCAATGAGCAGTTCTTC
CASLSGGTAGNEQFF
>medium-sized|TRBV6-5|TRBJ2-3|TRBD2
TGTGCCAGCAGTTACTCATGGGTAGCGGGGGGTCTAGATACGCAGTATTTT
CASSYSWVAGGLDTQYF
>-|TRBV20-1|TRBJ2-3|-
TGCAGTGCTGCCCACACAGATACGCAGTATTTT
CSAAHTDTQYF
>-|TRBV6-1|TRBJ2-6|-
TGTGCCAGCAGTGACAGGTGGGGGGCCAACGTCCTGACTTTC
CASSDRWGANVLTF
>many|TRBV5-6|TRBJ1-2|TRBD1
TGTGCCAGCAGCGTAAAGCGGACAGGGGGCAATTATGGCTACACCTTC
CASSVKRTGGNYGYTF
>many|TRBV7-8|TRBJ2-5|TRBD2
TGTGCCAGCAGCTTAGCAACTAGCGGGAGGGGTGAGACCCAGTACTTC
CASSLATSGRGETQYF
>few|TRBV4-1|TRBJ2-7|-
TGCGCCAGCAGCCAGGAGGACACGACCTACGAGCAGTACTTC
CASSQEDTTYEQYF
>-|TRBV19|TRBJ2-1|TRBD2
TGTGCCAGTAGTATAACGTGGGAGGGCTACAATGAGCAGTTCTTC
CASSITWEGYNEQFF
>-|TRBV5-1|TRBJ2-7|TRBD2
TGCGCCAGCAGCCTGCCACTAGCGGGAGGCCTCGAGCAGTACTTC
CASSLPLAGGLEQYF
>medium-sized|TRBV12-3/TRBV12-4|TRBJ2-7|-
TGTGCCAGCAGTTTAGCACAGGGTTCCGCCGAGCAGTACTTC
CASSLAQGSAEQYF
>-|TRBV4-2|TRBJ2-7|TRBD2
TGTGGCAGCAGCCAAGTAGCCGGGGGGGCGTACGAGCAGTACTTC
CGSSQVAGGAYEQYF
>medium-sized|TRBV7-8|TRBJ2-7|TRBD2
TGTGCCAGCAGCTTAGCGGGTTGGGGACTAGCGGTTACCTACGAGCAGTACTTC
CASSLAGWGLAVTYEQYF
>-|TRBV4-1|TRBJ1-2|TRBD1
TGCGCCAGCAGCCAGTTTAGGGACAGGGGGGCTGGCTACACCTTC
CASSQFRDRGAGYTF
>many|TRBV9|TRBJ1-5|-
TGTGCCAGCAGCGTAGGGGGGGGTTTGGAAAGCAATCGGCCCCAGCATTTT
CASSVGGGLESNRPQHF
>few|TRBV6-1|TRBJ2-2|-
TGTGCCAGCAGACGACAGAACACCGGGGAGCTGTTTTTT
CASRRQNTGELFF
>few|TRBV9|TRBJ2-2|TRBD2
TGTGCCAGCAGCGCACTAGCGGGAGCCGGGGAGCTGTTTTTT
CASSALAGAGELFF
>once|TRBV7-2|TRBJ1-1|-
TGTGCCAGCAGCTTTAAGGAGAACACTGAAGCTTTCTTT
CASSFKENTEAFF
>-|TRBV20-1|TRBJ2-7|TRBD2
TGCAGTGCGCCTGAAACAACTAGCGGGAGGTACGAGCAGTACTTC
CSAPETTSGRYEQYF
>few|TRBV11-3|TRBJ1-3|-
TGTGCCAGCAGCTCCGACCGAACAAGCTCTGGAAACACCATATATTTT
CASSSDRTSSGNTIYF